The present T cell receptor beta chain was sequenced within a study of cytomegalovirus exposure and HLA in healthy donors (dated by TCRdb to the late 2010s). As for the study more broadly: According to a later analysis, one platform produced both the 100 to 150 validation repertoires and the 666 repertoires of the first cohort. The aim of the study was to test whether cataloging public T cell receptors could identify signatures of past pathogen exposure. A separate validation cohort of over a hundred different subjects was used in addition to the 666-subject first cohort. To predict cytomegalovirus infection status, the study combined high-throughput TCR immunosequencing, statistical association of individual TCRs with disease status, and machine learning. Results and caveats for the whole study, not just this receptor: Of the cluster scores, 94% were above 0 in a later analysis, which found that TCRs clustered in the first cohort also tended to co-occur in the 130 or so validation repertoires. The classifier was reported to diagnose cytomegalovirus status with high specificity and sensitivity in both the original and validation cohorts. The study listed 150 to 200 TCR beta chains as associated with cytomegalovirus. Most TCR sequences were seen in very few donors, while some public TCRs were found in many individuals. According to the authors, the approach could potentially be generalized to other disease states and immunological phenotypes. All 120 or so repertoires were used to score co-occurrence in the validation cohort in a later analysis, because that analysis had no HLA typing for the cohort. In vitro tests confirmed that a few of the cytomegalovirus-associated TCR beta chains recognize cytomegalovirus antigens.

The donors belonged to the validation cohort of around 120 subjects, which was separate from the 666-subject first cohort. The germline V and J ends show losses of 0 bases and 5 bases respectively, and no gene match explains 9 bases of the junction. Counted from cysteine to phenylalanine, this CDR3 has 17 amino acids. Here the CDR3 DNA is all that survives: 51 bases in frame from base 1. CDR1 and CDR2 are read off the germline V gene as SGDLS and YYNGEE. Receptor amplification or capture employed the immunoSEQ multiplex PCR assay. The authors processed their data as follows. A statistical classification framework was built for diagnosing cytomegalovirus status from the catalog of TCR beta chain sequences. The immuneACCESS repertoire file appears here via TCRdb, limited to in-frame rearrangements. These files lack a portion of the clones; in checked studies, under half of the deficit traces to unresolved V genes, and the cause of the others is not known. Clone size and V and J calls were adopted from that table, with D and trimming inferred from the DNA. This sample lists 30,000 to 40,000 clones; over 80% were detected once. The biggest ten clones account for approximately 3.2% of the sample.

This clone was picked up one time. No antigen is known for it. No quality values exist for individual bases; no much larger clone is one base distant. The sequence joins TRBV9 to TRBJ1-1, with 11 bases aligning to TRBD1. The sample was PBMCs. The source of this sequence is a man between 18 and 35 years old in good health and CMV-seronegative. CDR3 sequence: CASSVVGQGGGKTEAFF. The bases are TGTGCCAGCAGCGTAGTGGGACAGGGGGGAGGGAAGACTGAAGCTTTCTTT.